This record concerns one TCR beta chain sequence. Its antigen is unidentified. Central memory, naive, regulatory and stem cell-like memory CD4+ cells were sorted by CD45RO/CCR7/CD25/CD127/CD95/CD27. Without exception, sorted populations had purity beyond 95%. These data belong to a study of beta chain features in type 1 diabetes. Regarding the study as a whole: PCR might pick shorter templates more often, in the same way for patients and controls.

Expressed TCRB transcripts got sequenced, as all isolated RNA was reverse transcribed. Assay: immunoSEQ multiplex PCR; the TCRdb copy retains only in-frame clones and omits some. The repertoire has some 330,000 clones, more than 9.5% of them found once; the top ten carry under 0.02%. V gave up 5 bases and J gave up 0 bases, with 10 bases separating them. Germline CDR1 is KGHSH and CDR2 is LQKENI. The CDR3 has 15 residues. Material: naive CD4+ T cells from blood. This receptor was identified in a woman in her twenties or thirties in good health. The chain employs TRBV18 and TRBJ2-2; no clear D. Here the CDR3 DNA reads TGTGCCAGCTCAGCCGATAGATCGAACACCGGGGAGCTGTTTTTT. It is translated as CASSADRSNTGELFF.